This record covers a single T cell receptor (beta chain). Its antigen is not known. The culture ran for nine to eleven days, and then CD4+ T cells were isolated. Participants each got two BNT162b2 or mRNA-1273 vaccine doses. These data come from a study of vaccination effects on CD4 cells after COVID-19. Study findings and constraints: Convalescent patients numbered few in the study; early post-infection timepoints were missing entirely.

Some clones are missing from TCRdb's copy, which holds only in-frame ones; the method was immunoSEQ multiplex PCR. The sample has some 66,000 clones; roughly four fifths are singletons. CDR3 length equals 14 residues. Germline values: CDR1 MDHEN, CDR2 SYDVKM. Trimming cost V 2 bases and J 5 bases, with 9 bases left between them. J is TRBJ1-4 and V is TRBV28, with D tentatively TRBD1 (6 bases). The specimen comprised CD4+ T cells from PBMCs cultured without peptide, sampled after COVID-19 vaccination. The receptor was isolated from a human donor who received a COVID-19 vaccine. The CDR3: CASSLIQGNEKLFF. In DNA, the CDR3 is TGTGCCAGCAGTTTAATCCAGGGGAATGAAAAACTGTTTTTT. The full variable domain, rest sourced from reference TRBV28 and TRBJ1-4, is DVKVTQSSRYLVKRTGEKVFLECVQDMDHENMFWYRQDPGLGLRLIYFSYDVKMKEKGDIPEGYSVSREKKERFSLILESASTNQTSMYLCASSLIQGNEKLFFGSGTQLSVL.